These 20 T cell receptor beta chains were all obtained from the same sample, sequenced in a study of beta chain features in type 1 diabetes. Findings and limits, study-wide: Among all four CD4+ subsets, Type 1 diabetes patients had TCRB CDR3s that were moderately but significantly shorter.

Since all of the isolated RNA was reverse transcribed, expressed TCRB transcripts were what got sequenced. Data came from immunoSEQ multiplex PCR; TCRdb stores just in-frame clones and leaves some out. The table lists some 70,000 clones, around 49% of them singletons, with 0.7% in the top ten. No antigen is known for these receptors. The sample was central memory CD4+ T cells from blood. Source of these receptors: a man aged 30-40 years with type 1 diabetes.

This clone was detected only once. The chain couples TRBV7-8 to TRBJ2-5, with a possible D match to TRBD2 (7 bases). The germline V gene encodes CDR1 SGHVS and CDR2 FQNEAQ. Trimming shortened V by 1 base and J by 5 bases, and 8 bases separated the two germline ends. There are 13 residues in the CDR3. CDR3 residues: CASSLGGGETQYF. Written as DNA, the CDR3 is TGTGCCAGCAGCTTAGGCGGGGGCGAGACCCAGTACTTC.

The chain recombines TRBV11-2 with TRBJ2-5, with 8 nucleotides matching TRBD2. The V gene's germline CDR1 is SGHAT and CDR2 FQNNGV. CDR3 length: 16 residues. V dropped 1 base and J dropped 5; count of bases not matched to a gene: 9. CDR3 sequence reads: CASSLGLASRGETQYF. CDR3 coding DNA: TGTGCCAGCAGCTTAGGACTAGCGTCTCGGGGGGAGACCCAGTACTTC.

The count of this clone is one. The chain couples TRBV5-6 to TRBJ1-4; the D is unclear. The CDR3 is 14 residues long. Trimming shortened V by 4 bases and J by 7 bases, and 14 bases separated the two germline ends. CDR1 is SGHDT, CDR2 YYEEEE, per germline. The CDR3 nucleotides are TGTGCCAGCAGCCCCAATGGGCTGGGTGAAAAACTGTTTTTT. Translated, it gives CASSPNGLGEKLFF.

The chain uses TRBV2 and TRBJ2-7, with 7 positions matching TRBD1. Germline CDR1 is SNHLY and CDR2 is FYNNEI. Trimming took 5 bases from V and 5 from J; bases not matched to a gene: 3. The CDR3 covers 12 residues. DNA for the CDR3: TGTGCCAGCAGTATAACAGGGGACGAGCAGTACTTC. This codes for CASSITGDEQYF.

The chain employs TRBV5-6 and TRBJ2-1, with 8 bases identical to TRBD2. With 3 bases clipped from V and 4 bases from J, the junction kept 6 bases outside the gene matches. Per germline, CDR1 SGHDT and CDR2 YYEEEE. The CDR3 consists of 15 residues. The CDR3 region has the DNA TGTGCCAGCAGCTCTCTGCGGGGGGAATACAATGAGCAGTTCTTC. Translating it yields CASSSLRGEYNEQFF.

The V and J genes are TRBV5-6 and TRBJ1-6; 7 nucleotides agree with TRBD1. Germline CDR1 SGHDT, CDR2 YYEEEE. V lost 5 bases to trimming and J lost 7 bases; unmatched junction nucleotides: 3. This CDR3 has 13 amino acids. The CDR3 nucleotides read TGTGCCAGCAGTGCGGGACAGAATTCACCCCTCCACTTT. Residues: CASSAGQNSPLHF.

V gene TRBV7-8 combines with J gene TRBJ2-2; 9 nucleotides align to TRBD1. Looked up from germline, CDR1 is SGHVS and CDR2 is FQNEAQ. The CDR3 runs 16 residues. The ends lost 5 bases at V and 6 bases at J; junction bases unmatched: 10. CDR3 nucleotide sequence: TGTGCCAGCAGCCAGCGGACAGGGGCAAGCGCCGGGGAGCTGTTTTTT. Amino acids: CASSQRTGASAGELFF.

V usage is TRBV18 and J usage is TRBJ2-2; D unresolved. V lost 3 bases, J lost 11 bases, and 13 bases lay in between. The V gene's germline CDR1 is KGHSH and CDR2 LQKENI. This CDR3 spans 13 amino acids. The DNA for the CDR3 is TGTGCCAGCTCACCCTACTCCGATGCTGAGCTGTTTTTT. As protein: CASSPYSDAELFF.

This clone occurred a few times. The chain is built from TRBV30 and TRBJ1-1; 7 nucleotides agree with TRBD1. This CDR3 is 10 amino acids long. The V and J ends lost 7 bases and 8 bases, in that order; junction bases with no gene match: 4. CDR1 is GTSNPN and CDR2 is SVGIG in the germline V gene (reference sequence). Written as DNA, the CDR3 is TGTGCCTCACAGGGGCTGGAAGCTTTCTTT. Amino acids: CASQGLEAFF.

The chain has TRBV14 and TRBJ2-3, with TRBD2 identical over 7 bases. CDR1 SGHDN and CDR2 FVKESK come from the germline V gene. The length of the CDR3 is 17 residues. Unmatched junction bases numbered 15, after V lost 5 bases and J lost 4 bases. In DNA form, the CDR3 reads TGTGCCAGCAGCTCGCGTTTCGGGCGGGAGACCTCAGATACGCAGTATTTT. It encodes CASSSRFGRETSDTQYF.

The genes are TRBV6-5 and TRBJ2-7, with TRBD1 matching over 10 bases. The trim removed 5 bases at V and 5 bases at J, leaving 6 bases unmatched. Looked up from germline, CDR1 is MNHEY and CDR2 is SVGAGI. This CDR3 region has 14 residues. The CDR3 sequence is CASSHRDRGDEQYF. CDR3 DNA sequence: TGTGCCAGCAGTCACCGGGACAGGGGCGACGAGCAGTACTTC.

This clone was observed a handful of times. V is TRBV5-5 and J is TRBJ1-2, with 9 bases fitting TRBD1. Germline V gives CDR1 SGHKS, CDR2 YYEKEE (reference sequence). The ends lost 0 bases at V and 7 bases at J; junction bases unmatched: 1. The CDR3 contains 13 residues. The CDR3 sequence: CASSLGTGVGYTF. In DNA, the CDR3 is TGTGCCAGCAGCTTGGGGACAGGGGTTGGCTACACCTTC.

The chain is built from TRBV5-1 and TRBJ2-1; 9 bases match TRBD2. Germline CDR1 and CDR2: SGHRS and YFSETQ. The J segment lost 6 bases and the V segment lost 0 bases, leaving 4 bases of the junction unmatched. This CDR3 comprises 15 residues. CDR3 nucleotides: TGCGCCAGCAGCTTGGCGACTAGCGGAGTCAATGAGCAGTTCTTC. It yields the protein CASSLATSGVNEQFF.

J is TRBJ1-5 and V is TRBV5-6; D unclear. Germline loops: CDR1 SGHDT, CDR2 YYEEEE. Deletions cut 0 bases from V and 3 bases from J, with 10 bases between. This CDR3 contains 15 residues. CDR3 amino acids: CASSLGRGSNQPQHF. CDR3 bases: TGTGCCAGCAGCTTGGGGCGGGGTTCCAATCAGCCCCAGCATTTT.

This CDR3 is CASSPPQRGSYEQYF. In DNA, the CDR3 is TGTGCCAGCTCACCCCCGCAGCGGGGTTCCTACGAGCAGTACTTC. The rearrangement links TRBV18 to TRBJ2-7; 7 bases are shared with TRBD2. The CDR3 has 15 amino acids. Germline CDR1 is KGHSH and CDR2 is LQKENI. V shed 3 bases and J 1 base; nucleotides not matched to a gene: 6.

The chain links TRBV2 to TRBJ2-3; D is perhaps TRBD2 (5 bases). V lost 2 bases and J 5 bases, leaving 14 bases between the germline ends. CDR1 SNHLY and CDR2 FYNNEI come from the germline V gene. The CDR3 runs 15 residues. CDR3 region: CASSEQEAGGDTQYF. The CDR3 DNA sequence: TGTGCCAGCAGTGAACAGGAGGCGGGTGGAGATACGCAGTATTTT.

Concerning this clone: An end of the junction differs from the germline gene, which may be a read error. The chain recombines TRBV5-8 with TRBJ1-5, with D maybe TRBD1 (5 bases). Germline V gene lookup returns CDR1 SGHTS and CDR2 YDEGEE. The CDR3 spans 13 residues. The CDR3 DNA reads TGTGCCAGCAGTACAGGCTTGAATCAGTCCCAGCATTTT. It yields the protein CASSTGLNQSQHF. Variable domain in full (rest from reference TRBV5-8 and TRBJ1-5): EAGVTQSPTHLIKTRGQQATLRCSPISGHTSVYWYQQALGLGLQFLLWYDEGEERNRGNFPPRFSGRQFPNYSSELNVNALELEDSALYLCASSTGLNQSQHFGDGTRLSIL.

This clone turned up a few times. The chain joins TRBV7-9 to TRBJ2-1, with D maybe TRBD2 (5 bases). CDR1 is SEHNR and CDR2 is FQNEAQ in the germline V gene (reference sequence). The ends were cut back, 8 bases at V and 6 bases at J, with 14 bases in the middle. The CDR3 is made up of 13 amino acids. The CDR3, as DNA: TGTGCCAGCTGGGTCGGTAGCGTCAATGAGCAGTTCTTC. As protein: CASWVGSVNEQFF.

The sample holds a few counts of this clone. The chain combines TRBV6-8 with TRBJ1-4; D is unresolved. The germline gives CDR1 MNHGY, CDR2 SAAAGT. Trimming pared 10 bases from V and 8 bases from J, leaving 17 bases between. The CDR3 consists of 13 residues. CDR3 sequence (DNA): TGTGCCACCCTGGAGGCTATCGAGGAAAAACTGTTTTTT. It codes for CATLEAIEEKLFF.

This chain links TRBV5-1 with TRBJ2-1; the match to TRBD2 covers 14 bases. The V and J ends lost 4 bases and 0 bases, in that order; junction bases with no gene match: 3. Germline CDR1 and CDR2: SGHRS and YFSETQ. The CDR3 is 17 residues long. Written as DNA, the CDR3 is TGCGCCAGCAGCCTCGGACTAGCGGGAGGCTCCTACAATGAGCAGTTCTTC. This codes for CASSLGLAGGSYNEQFF. Using reference TRBV5-1 and TRBJ2-1 for the parts outside the CDR3, the full variable domain is KAGVTQTPRYLIKTRGQQVTLSCSPISGHRSVSWYQQTPGQGLQFLFEYFSETQRNKGNFPGRFSGRQFSNSRSEMNVSTLELGDSALYLCASSLGLAGGSYNEQFFGPGTRLTVL.